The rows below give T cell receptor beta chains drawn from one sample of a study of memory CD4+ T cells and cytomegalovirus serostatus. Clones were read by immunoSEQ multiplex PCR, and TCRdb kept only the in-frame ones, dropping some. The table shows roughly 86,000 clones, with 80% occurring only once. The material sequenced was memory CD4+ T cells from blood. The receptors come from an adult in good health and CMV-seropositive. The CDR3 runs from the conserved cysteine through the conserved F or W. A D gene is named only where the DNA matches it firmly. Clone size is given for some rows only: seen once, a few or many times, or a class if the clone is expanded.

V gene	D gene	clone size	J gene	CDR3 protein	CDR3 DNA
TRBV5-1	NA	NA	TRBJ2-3	CASSFQNPRTDTQYF	TGCGCCAGCAGTTTTCAGAACCCGCGCACAGATACGCAGTATTTT
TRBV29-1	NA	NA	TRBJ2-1	CSLRTLVNEQFF	TGCAGCTTAAGGACGTTGGTCAATGAGCAGTTCTTC
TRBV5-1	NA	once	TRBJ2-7	CASSLDRGGLVNEQYF	TGCGCCAGCAGCTTGGATCGAGGGGGGCTAGTCAACGAGCAGTACTTC
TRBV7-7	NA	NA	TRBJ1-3	CASSVGQNSGNTIYF	TGTGCTAGCAGCGTCGGACAGAACTCTGGAAACACCATATATTTT
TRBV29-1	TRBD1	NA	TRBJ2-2	CSVDTGDTGELFF	TGCAGCGTTGATACAGGGGACACCGGGGAGCTGTTTTTT
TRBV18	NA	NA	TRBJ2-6	CASSHGSSGANVLTF	TGTGCCAGCTCACACGGGAGCTCTGGGGCCAACGTCCTGACTTTC
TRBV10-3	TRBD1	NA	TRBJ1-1	CAIARGPTEAFF	TGTGCCATCGCCAGGGGGCCCACTGAAGCTTTCTTT
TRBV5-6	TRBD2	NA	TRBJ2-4	CASSLGSSGGNIQYF	TGTGCCAGCAGCTTGGGGTCTAGCGGGGGAAACATTCAGTACTTC
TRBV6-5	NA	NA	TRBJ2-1	CASSYGPTYNEQFF	TGTGCCAGCAGTTACGGCCCTACCTACAATGAGCAGTTCTTC
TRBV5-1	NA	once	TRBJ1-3	CASGTGFSGNTIYF	TGCGCCAGCGGAACAGGATTCTCTGGAAACACCATATATTTT
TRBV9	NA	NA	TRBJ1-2	CASSVARDYGYTF	TGTGCCAGCAGCGTAGCCAGGGACTATGGCTACACCTTC
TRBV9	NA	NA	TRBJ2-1	CASSVAPASLTRYNEQFF	TGTGCCAGCAGCGTAGCCCCGGCTAGCCTTACGAGGTACAATGAGCAGTTCTTC
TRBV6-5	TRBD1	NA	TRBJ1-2	CASSADRGDYGYTF	TGTGCCAGCAGTGCGGACAGGGGGGACTATGGCTACACCTTC
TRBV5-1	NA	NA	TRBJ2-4	CASSLVKQGVYGKNIQYF	TGCGCCAGCAGCCTCGTCAAGCAGGGAGTGTATGGCAAAAACATTCAGTACTTC
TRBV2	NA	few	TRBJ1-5	CASSDEGIQPQHF	TGTGCCAGCAGTGATGAAGGGATTCAGCCCCAGCATTTT
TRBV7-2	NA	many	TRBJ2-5	CASSLVQETQYF	TGTGCCAGCAGCTTAGTACAAGAGACCCAGTACTTC
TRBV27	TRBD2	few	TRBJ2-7	CASSLAGGFYEQYF	TGTGCCAGCAGTTTAGCGGGAGGGTTCTACGAGCAGTACTTC
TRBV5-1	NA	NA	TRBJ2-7	CASSLGLFAGSSYEQYF	TGCGCCAGCAGCTTGGGCCTATTCGCAGGGAGCTCCTACGAGCAGTACTTC
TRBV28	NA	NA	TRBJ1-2	CASSGQTSYGYTF	TGTGCCAGCAGCGGACAGACGTCTTATGGCTACACCTTC
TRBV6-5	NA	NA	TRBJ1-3	CASSYSPGAGNTIYF	TGTGCCAGCAGTTACTCGCCGGGGGCGGGAAACACCATATATTTT
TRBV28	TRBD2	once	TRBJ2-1	CASSFPGTSGQQFF	TGTGCCAGCAGTTTTCCCGGGACTAGCGGACAGCAGTTCTTC
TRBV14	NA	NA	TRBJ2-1	CASSQWGAGGHNEQFF	TGTGCCAGCAGCCAGTGGGGCGCGGGCGGGCACAATGAGCAGTTCTTC
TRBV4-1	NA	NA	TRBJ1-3	CASSHLYSSGNTIYF	TGCGCCAGCAGCCACTTATACAGCTCTGGAAACACCATATATTTT
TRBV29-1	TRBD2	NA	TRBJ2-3	CSGDSGRDTQYF	TGCAGCGGAGATAGCGGGAGGGATACGCAGTATTTT
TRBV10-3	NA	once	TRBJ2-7	CAITEGQLQASYEQYF	TGTGCCATTACCGAAGGACAGCTTCAAGCATCCTACGAGCAGTACTTC
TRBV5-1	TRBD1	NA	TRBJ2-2	CASGPSQGEIFGELFF	TGCGCCAGCGGACCCTCACAGGGGGAAATATTCGGGGAGCTGTTTTTT
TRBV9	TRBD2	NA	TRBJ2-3	CASSVAPGGPSSTDTQYF	TGTGCCAGCAGCGTAGCCCCGGGAGGGCCGTCGAGCACAGATACGCAGTATTTT
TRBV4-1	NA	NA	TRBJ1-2	CASSPQTRENYGYTF	TGCGCCAGCAGCCCCCAGACGAGGGAGAACTATGGCTACACCTTC
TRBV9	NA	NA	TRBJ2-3	CASSGEGRHPTDTQYF	TGTGCCAGCAGCGGTGAAGGGAGACACCCCACAGATACGCAGTATTTT
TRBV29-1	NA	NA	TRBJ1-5	CSVGGRGNQPQHF	TGCAGCGTTGGTGGCAGGGGCAATCAGCCCCAGCATTTT